This T cell receptor (beta chain) was observed in a study of T cells in Graves' hyperthyroidism and ophthalmopathy. Patients counted as stable if ophthalmopathy did not develop within 18 months. Subjects aged 18 to 65 presented with newly diagnosed hyperthyroidism of less than 2 months' duration. Uncontrolled infections, other autoimmune diseases, pregnancy or lactation led to exclusion of patients. PBMCs were obtained from 9 to 10 ml fresh peripheral blood. Trimming left V 1 base short and J 0 bases short, with 7 bases between. CDR3 length: 15 amino acids. CDR1 and CDR2 from the germline V gene are LNHNV and YYDKDF (reference sequence). This clonotype was found a few times. Amplification of TCR beta CDR3 regions was performed using RNA transcripts as template. HTBI primers were employed in a first-round RT-PCR of the TCR CDR3. TCRdb used MiXCR to reprocess the multiplex PCR reads, holding one entry per CDR3 protein. The data hold a few hundred thousand distinct CDR3 sequences, with approximately 14% observed a single time.

Sequencing was carried out using blood. The TCR originated in a woman in her 30s with Graves' hyperthyroidism. This sequence joins TRBV15 and TRBJ1-3; possibly TRBD1 for D (5 bases). The CDR3 loop is CATSRADSSGNTIYF. The CDR3 coding sequence is TGTGCCACCAGCAGAGCTGACAGCTCTGGAAACACCATATATTTT.